This T cell receptor (beta chain) is from a study of shared clonotypes between healthy human individuals. General observations from the study: Shared clonotypes across all four donors exceeded non-shared ones in generation probability. For naive CD4 cells, roughly 4.8% of clonotypes were shared across a few donors.

Researchers ran the assay at a deep level. Profiling relied on immunoSEQ multiplex PCR, and the TCRdb table lists in-frame clones only, not all of them. The profile shows around 1.1 million clones, around three quarters of them singletons. Caucasian adults residing in Nashville, Tennessee made up all the donors. Germline CDR1 SNHLY, CDR2 FYNNEI. This CDR3 is 14 amino acids long. The V end lost 3 bases, the J end lost 6 bases, and 14 bases lay between the germline ends. This clone was detected only once. Its antigen is unidentified. The chain combines TRBV2 with TRBJ1-2; maybe TRBD1 (6 bases). The specimen sequenced was memory CD4+ T cells from PBMCs. As for subset: CD45RA-negative fraction. This sequence was found in a man between 18 and 29 years old in good health. Some clones in this sample may be carry-over from other donors' samples. For the CDR3, the DNA is TGTGCCAGCAGTGAGCGCAGGGGAGGGGATGGCTACACCTTC. This sequence encodes CASSERRGGDGYTF.